The source of this TCR beta chain is a study of cytomegalovirus exposure and HLA in healthy donors. The CDR3 is made up of 14 amino acids. J was trimmed by 9 bases and V by 5 bases; bases with no gene match: 6. Germline CDR1 reads MNHEY; CDR2 reads SMNVEV (reference sequence). Study findings and constraints: Despite most TCR sequences being rare, some public TCRs occurred in many donors. Cytomegalovirus-associated status was assigned to 150 to 200 TCR beta chains. Reportedly, diagnosis of cytomegalovirus status by the classifier showed high specificity and sensitivity. In vitro checks showed that a few CMV-associated chains really do target CMV antigens.

About this clone itself: Its antigen is currently unknown.

Sequencing used immunoSEQ multiplex PCR; TCRdb keeps in-frame clones, though not all of them. The sample yields roughly 65,000 clones, 90% to 95% seen once. V is TRBV27 and J is TRBJ1-4, with 10 bases lining up with TRBD1. The sequencing input was PBMCs. This clonotype was obtained from a man younger than 30 in good health and CMV-seronegative. The CDR3: CASSGQGGEKKLFF. The CDR3 DNA is TGTGCCAGCAGTGGACAGGGGGGGGAGAAAAAACTGTTTTTT.